This TCR beta chain is from a study of blood T cell repertoires in COVID-19. Whole-study context: There were acute and convalescent COVID-19 samples, and they came from the United States, Italy and Spain. In each case, the material was cDNA or gDNA derived from T cells, B-cell-depleted T cells, or PBMCs.

Study processing details: Reference gene primer amplification in the assay estimated nucleated cell counts. Assay used: immunoSEQ multiplex PCR; TCRdb lists only in-frame clones, some missing. D and trimming were read from the DNA, whereas the V and J calls and clone size are those reported in that table. In the table there are roughly 250,000 clones, about 88% of which are singletons. Trimming cost V 8 bases and J 3 bases, with 11 bases left between them. Per the germline V gene, CDR1 is SNHLY and CDR2 is FYNNEI. CDR3 length equals 13 residues. Sequenced sample: peripheral blood. The TCR sequence derives from a man in his 60s who had recovered from COVID-19. V gene TRBV2 combines with J gene TRBJ1-5; tentatively, D is TRBD1 (5 bases). CDR3 DNA sequence: TGTGCCAGCCTGGGACTTATCAATCAGCCCCAGCATTTT. Its translation is CASLGLINQPQHF.